This TCR beta chain emerged from a study of blood T cell repertoires in COVID-19. Study as a whole: The United States, Italy and Spain supplied acute and convalescent COVID-19 samples. Nucleic acid was either cDNA or gDNA, and it came from T cells, B-cell-depleted T cells, or PBMCs.

As processed by the authors: Estimation of nucleated cell counts was performed using reference gene primer amplification. This table comes from immunoSEQ multiplex PCR, and its TCRdb copy is limited to in-frame clones, with some not included. The DNA was the basis for D and trimming; V, J and clone size are from that table. The data show 300,000 or so clones, about 89% seen once. The CDR3 length is 17 residues. The trim removed 3 bases at V and 0 bases at J, leaving 4 bases unmatched. CDR1 and CDR2 (germline): SNHLY, FYNNEI. In this sample, this clone turned up once. The clonotype originates from a man between 18 and 29 years old who had recovered from COVID-19. Sequencing was performed on peripheral blood. The J gene is TRBJ2-1, the V gene TRBV2; 11 nucleotides align to TRBD2. The CDR3 DNA sequence: TGTGCCAGCAGTGATCCTAGCGGGGGGAGCTCCTACAATGAGCAGTTCTTC. Translating it yields CASSDPSGGSSYNEQFF.